Sequencing of this T cell receptor beta chain was carried out in a study of T cell changes during pregnancy in multiple sclerosis. This table comes from immunoSEQ multiplex PCR, and its TCRdb copy is limited to in-frame clones, with some not included. Of 25,000 to 35,000 clones in the sample, about 87% were seen once. The V gene's germline CDR1 is SNHLY and CDR2 FYNNEI. Deletions cut 4 bases from V and 12 bases from J, with 10 bases between. This CDR3 contains 11 residues. Sequences were derived from CD8+ T cells from peripheral blood mononuclear cells, sampled in the first trimester of pregnancy. The source is a female donor with multiple sclerosis, enrolled in a pregnancy study. The genes are TRBV2 and TRBJ2-1; no clear D. CDR3 coding DNA: TGTGCCAGCAGTGGACTCTCGCCGCAGTTCTTC. As protein: CASSGLSPQFF. Complete variable domain (other parts from reference TRBV2 and TRBJ2-1): EPEVTQTPSHQVTQMGQEVILRCVPISNHLYFYWYRQILGQKVEFLVSFYNNEISEKSEIFDDQFSVERPDGSNFTLKIRSTKLEDSAMYFCASSGLSPQFFGPGTRLTVL.